This entry lists 21 T cell receptor beta chains sequenced from one sample in a study of T cell changes during pregnancy in multiple sclerosis. Profiled with immunoSEQ multiplex PCR; TCRdb holds only in-frame clones, not every one. This sample has 74,000 or so clones; roughly nine tenths occur once, and the top ten carry approximately 0.2%. The sequencing used CD4+ T cells from peripheral blood mononuclear cells, collected before pregnancy. The receptor source for this set is a female donor with multiple sclerosis, enrolled in a pregnancy study.

The chain is built from TRBV19 and TRBJ2-7; 13 bases are a match to TRBD2. With V trimmed by 4 bases and J by 2 bases, 2 bases remained unmatched. Germline V gene data show CDR1 as LNHDA and CDR2 as SQIVND (reference sequence). This CDR3 is 15 amino acids long. CDR3 loop: CASSTGLAGAYEQYF. In nucleotides, the CDR3 is TGTGCCAGTAGTACAGGACTAGCGGGGGCCTACGAGCAGTACTTC.

DNA for the CDR3: TGTGCCAGCAGTGAGGGGGCGCGAAACACTGAAGCTTTCTTT. Translated, it gives CASSEGARNTEAFF. This chain joins TRBV2 and TRBJ1-1; D perhaps matches TRBD1 (6 bases). Germline V gene data show CDR1 as SNHLY and CDR2 as FYNNEI. This CDR3 is built from 14 residues. Trimming pared 3 bases from V and 2 bases from J, leaving 10 bases between. Based on the CDR3 plus reference TRBV2 and TRBJ1-1, the full variable domain is EPEVTQTPSHQVTQMGQEVILRCVPISNHLYFYWYRQILGQKVEFLVSFYNNEISEKSEIFDDQFSVERPDGSNFTLKIRSTKLEDSAMYFCASSEGARNTEAFFGQGTRLTVV.

The chain is built from TRBV7-9 and TRBJ1-2; unclear D gene. V lost 7 bases, J lost 0 bases, and 15 bases lay in between. This CDR3 comprises 15 residues. CDR1 and CDR2 (germline): SEHNR, FQNEAQ (reference sequence). CDR3 DNA: TGTGCCAGCACGCCCATGGGCAGGACTAACTATGGCTACACCTTC. Residues: CASTPMGRTNYGYTF.

This rearrangement joins TRBV18 to TRBJ2-3; 7 bases line up with TRBD2. Germline V gene data show CDR1 as KGHSH and CDR2 as LQKENI. J was trimmed by 2 bases and V by 5 bases; bases with no gene match: 10. The length of the CDR3 is 16 residues. The CDR3, as DNA: TGTGCCAGCTCAACCACATCTAGCGGAACCACAGATACGCAGTATTTT. This gives the protein CASSTTSSGTTDTQYF.

The rearrangement links TRBV30 to TRBJ2-3; D is possibly TRBD1 (5 bases). This CDR3 has 12 residues. Germline V gene lookup returns CDR1 GTSNPN and CDR2 SVGIG (reference sequence). V gave up 1 base and J gave up 4 bases, with 6 bases separating them. The CDR3 sequence: CAWSGGPDTQYF. CDR3 sequence (DNA): TGTGCCTGGAGTGGGGGCCCAGATACGCAGTATTTT. The full variable domain, with the rest looked up from reference TRBV30 and TRBJ2-3, is SQTIHQWPATLVQPVGSPLSLECTVEGTSNPNLYWYRQAAGRGLQLLFYSVGIGQISSEVPQNLSASRPQDRQFILSSKKLLLSDSGFYLCAWSGGPDTQYFGPGTRLTVL.

The chain employs TRBV29-1 and TRBJ1-2; D may be TRBD1 (6 bases). V was shortened by 6 bases and J by 2 bases, with 10 bases between the two germline ends. Germline CDR1 is SQVTM and CDR2 is ANQGSEA. There are 12 residues in the CDR3. The CDR3 reads CSVGDTNYGYTF. Here the CDR3 DNA reads TGCAGCGTGGGGGACACAAACTATGGCTACACCTTC.

The chain uses TRBV2 and TRBJ2-6; a possible D gene is TRBD1 (6 bases). CDR3 length equals 17 residues. V was trimmed by 6 bases and J by 5 bases, leaving 20 bases between them. Germline V gene sequence: CDR1 SNHLY, CDR2 FYNNEI. CDR3 DNA sequence: TGTGCCAGCAGGCCCGGGACATCAGGCTCGAGGGCCAACGTCCTGACTTTC. This encodes CASRPGTSGSRANVLTF. Filled out from reference TRBV2 and TRBJ2-6, the complete variable domain reads EPEVTQTPSHQVTQMGQEVILRCVPISNHLYFYWYRQILGQKVEFLVSFYNNEISEKSEIFDDQFSVERPDGSNFTLKIRSTKLEDSAMYFCASRPGTSGSRANVLTFGAGSRLTVL.

The rearrangement uses TRBV2 and TRBJ1-1; D is unresolved. V was shortened by 6 bases and J by 1 base, with 9 bases between the two germline ends. This CDR3 is 13 amino acids long. Germline-derived CDR1 and CDR2 are SNHLY and FYNNEI. The chain's CDR3 is CASRSSGNTEAFF. In DNA, the CDR3 is TGTGCCAGCAGGTCCTCAGGGAACACTGAAGCTTTCTTT.

The V and J genes are TRBV7-9 and TRBJ2-7; D is ambiguous. V was pared by 5 bases and J by 2 bases, with 13 bases between. There are 14 residues in the CDR3. Germline V CDR1 and CDR2: SEHNR, FQNEAQ (reference sequence). CDR3 protein: CASSVDRITYEQYF. CDR3 DNA sequence: TGTGCCAGCAGCGTCGATAGAATCACCTACGAGCAGTACTTC.

The genes are TRBV7-2 and TRBJ1-1; 8 bases agree with TRBD1. V shed 4 bases and J 4 bases; nucleotides not matched to a gene: 5. The CDR3 consists of 14 residues. The V gene's germline CDR1 is SGHTA and CDR2 FQGNSA. In DNA form, the CDR3 reads TGTGCCAGCAGCTCTACAACAGGGGGCACTGAAGCTTTCTTT. It encodes CASSSTTGGTEAFF.

V gene TRBV11-1 combines with J gene TRBJ2-1, with 14 bases matching TRBD2. This CDR3 has 19 residues. V gave up 2 bases and J gave up 5 bases; unmatched junction bases: 11. Germline CDR1 reads SGHAT; CDR2 reads FQDESV (reference sequence). The CDR3 DNA reads as TGTGCCAGCAGCTTAAGACTAGCGGGGGGGCCCGGGCGGAACAATGAGCAGTTCTTC. The encoded protein is CASSLRLAGGPGRNNEQFF.

V is TRBV7-2 and J is TRBJ1-1; D might be TRBD1 (5 bases). The CDR3 consists of 13 residues. Germline CDR1 is SGHTA and CDR2 is FQGNSA. Trimming shortened V by 5 bases and J by 8 bases, and 15 bases separated the two germline ends. The CDR3 is CASSATAQGEAFF. In DNA, the CDR3 is TGTGCCAGCAGCGCAACTGCTCAGGGCGAAGCTTTCTTT.

The V gene is TRBV9, the J gene TRBJ1-2, with no clear D. This CDR3 is built from 12 residues. Trimming cost V 3 bases and J 8 bases, with 11 bases left between them. Germline V lookup: CDR1 SGDLS, CDR2 YYNGEE. CDR3 region: CASSETARGYTF. In DNA, the CDR3 is TGTGCCAGCAGCGAGACCGCGCGGGGCTACACCTTC. Supplemented by reference TRBV9 and TRBJ1-2, the full variable domain reads DSGVTQTPKHLITATGQRVTLRCSPRSGDLSVYWYQQSLDQGLQFLIQYYNGEERAKGNILERFSAQQFPDLHSELNLSSLELGDSALYFCASSETARGYTFGSGTRLTVV.

This chain uses TRBV9 with TRBJ2-2; 7 positions match TRBD1. Trimming removed 0 bases from V and 3 bases from J; junction bases left unmatched: 5. Germline-derived CDR1 and CDR2 are SGDLS and YYNGEE. The CDR3 is 16 residues long. DNA of the CDR3: TGTGCCAGCAGCGTAGACTACAGGGGACACACCGGGGAGCTGTTTTTT. It encodes CASSVDYRGHTGELFF.

The chain is built from TRBV10-1 and TRBJ2-7, with D perhaps TRBD2 (6 bases). The germline V gene has CDR1 WNHNN and CDR2 SYGVQD (reference sequence). Trimming shortened V by 4 bases and J by 2 bases, and 12 bases separated the two germline ends. This CDR3 is 14 amino acids long. CDR3 protein: CASSGLVKPYEQYF. DNA of the CDR3: TGCGCCAGCAGTGGACTAGTTAAACCCTACGAGCAGTACTTC.

The V and J genes are TRBV10-3 and TRBJ1-5; perhaps TRBD1 as D (5 bases). The V end lost 9 bases, the J end lost 4 bases, and 16 bases lay between the germline ends. The germline CDR1 and CDR2 sequences are ENHRY and SYGVKD. The CDR3 has 14 amino acids. CDR3 DNA sequence: TGTGCCATTTGGGGGGGACTAAAGAATCAGCCCCAGCATTTT. As protein: CAIWGGLKNQPQHF.

The rearrangement uses TRBV5-1 and TRBJ2-3, with a possible D match to TRBD1 (6 bases). The CDR3 is 15 amino acids. Per the germline V gene, CDR1 is SGHRS and CDR2 is YFSETQ. Trimming shortened V by 4 bases and J by 2 bases, and 14 bases separated the two germline ends. The CDR3 region is CASSLPGATTDTQYF. CDR3 sequence (DNA): TGCGCCAGCAGCCTCCCAGGGGCTACCACAGATACGCAGTATTTT.

This clone was seen once. V gene TRBV19 combines with J gene TRBJ1-5; 7 bases align to TRBD1. V shed 4 bases and J 3 bases; nucleotides not matched to a gene: 6. Germline V gene sequence: CDR1 LNHDA, CDR2 SQIVND (reference sequence). This CDR3 comprises 15 residues. The CDR3 DNA is TGTGCCAGTAGTACCCCGACAGGGATCAATCAGCCCCAGCATTTT. Its translation is CASSTPTGINQPQHF. Together with reference TRBV19 and TRBJ1-5, the CDR3 gives the full variable domain: DGGITQSPKYLFRKEGQNVTLSCEQNLNHDAMYWYRQDPGQGLRLIYYSQIVNDFQKGDIAEGYSVSREKKESFPLTVTSAQKNPTAFYLCASSTPTGINQPQHFGDGTRLSIL.

The V and J genes are TRBV5-6 and TRBJ1-4; D unresolved. Germline loops: CDR1 SGHDT, CDR2 YYEEEE. The V end was cut by 3 bases, the J end by 4 bases, with 16 bases between. The length of the CDR3 is 16 residues. The CDR3 region is CASSSAGQLFNEKLFF. DNA of the CDR3: TGTGCCAGCAGCTCGGCTGGGCAGCTGTTTAATGAAAAACTGTTTTTT.

The chain is built from TRBV2 and TRBJ1-4; maybe TRBD1 (5 bases). The CDR3 is 15 amino acids. Trimming stripped 5 bases from V and 2 bases from J, with 12 bases between. CDR1 and CDR2 (germline): SNHLY, FYNNEI. CDR3 amino acids: CASSSGFSTNEKLFF. The CDR3, as DNA: TGTGCCAGCAGTTCAGGGTTTAGCACTAATGAAAAACTGTTTTTT.

V gene TRBV7-6 combines with J gene TRBJ2-7; D possibly corresponds to TRBD2 (5 bases). Trimming shortened V by 0 bases and J by 2 bases, and 11 bases separated the two germline ends. CDR1 is SGHVS and CDR2 is FNYEAQ in the germline V gene. There are 15 residues in the CDR3. DNA of the CDR3: TGTGCCAGCAGCTTAGCGAGCGGTGAGGCCTACGAGCAGTACTTC. Its protein is CASSLASGEAYEQYF.